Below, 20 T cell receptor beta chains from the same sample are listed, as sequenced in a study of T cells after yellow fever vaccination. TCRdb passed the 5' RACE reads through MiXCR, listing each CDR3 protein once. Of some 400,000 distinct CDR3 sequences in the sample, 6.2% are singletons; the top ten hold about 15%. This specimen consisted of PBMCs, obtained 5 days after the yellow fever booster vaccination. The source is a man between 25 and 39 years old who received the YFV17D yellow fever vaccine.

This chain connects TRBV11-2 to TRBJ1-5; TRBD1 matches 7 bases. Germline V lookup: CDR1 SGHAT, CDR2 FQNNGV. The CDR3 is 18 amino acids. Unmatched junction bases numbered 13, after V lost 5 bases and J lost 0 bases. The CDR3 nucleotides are TGTGCCAGCAGCCTACGGGCAGGGGGGACTTATAGCAATCAGCCCCAGCATTTT. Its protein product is CASSLRAGGTYSNQPQHF.

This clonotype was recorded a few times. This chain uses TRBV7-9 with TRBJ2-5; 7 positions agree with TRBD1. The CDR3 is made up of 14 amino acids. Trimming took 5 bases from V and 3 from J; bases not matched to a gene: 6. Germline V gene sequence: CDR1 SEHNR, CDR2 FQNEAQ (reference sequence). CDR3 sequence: CASSRDRAEETQYF. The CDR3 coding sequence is TGTGCCAGCAGCCGTGACAGGGCCGAAGAGACCCAGTACTTC.

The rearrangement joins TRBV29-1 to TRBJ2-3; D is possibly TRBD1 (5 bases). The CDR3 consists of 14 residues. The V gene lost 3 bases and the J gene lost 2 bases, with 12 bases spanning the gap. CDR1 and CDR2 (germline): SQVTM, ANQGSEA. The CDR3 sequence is CSVDQGPVTDTQYF. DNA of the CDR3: TGCAGCGTTGACCAGGGCCCCGTCACAGATACGCAGTATTTT.

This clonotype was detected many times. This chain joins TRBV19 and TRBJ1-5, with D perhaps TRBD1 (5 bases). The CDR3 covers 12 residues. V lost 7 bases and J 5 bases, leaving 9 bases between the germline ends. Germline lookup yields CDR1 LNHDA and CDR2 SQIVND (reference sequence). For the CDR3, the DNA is TGTGCCAGTAAGGGGAGGGATCAGCCCCAGCATTTT. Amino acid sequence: CASKGRDQPQHF.

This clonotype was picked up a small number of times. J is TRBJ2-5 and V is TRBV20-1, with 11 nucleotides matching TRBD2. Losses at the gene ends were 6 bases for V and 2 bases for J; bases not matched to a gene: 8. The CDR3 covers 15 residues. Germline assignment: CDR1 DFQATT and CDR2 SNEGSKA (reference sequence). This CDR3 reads CSAPRVAGGQETQYF. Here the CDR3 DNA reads TGCAGTGCGCCGCGGGTAGCGGGAGGGCAAGAGACCCAGTACTTC.

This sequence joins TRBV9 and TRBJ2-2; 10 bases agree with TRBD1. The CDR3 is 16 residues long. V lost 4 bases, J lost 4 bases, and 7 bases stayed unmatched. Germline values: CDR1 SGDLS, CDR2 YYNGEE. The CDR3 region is CASSPPWTGGTGELFF. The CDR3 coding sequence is TGTGCCAGCAGCCCTCCTTGGACAGGGGGCACCGGGGAGCTGTTTTTT.

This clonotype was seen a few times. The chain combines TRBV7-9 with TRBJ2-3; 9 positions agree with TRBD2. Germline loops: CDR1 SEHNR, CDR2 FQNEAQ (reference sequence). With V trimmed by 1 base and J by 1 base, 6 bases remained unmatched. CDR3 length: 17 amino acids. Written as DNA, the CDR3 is TGTGCCAGCAGCTTAGGAGTTAGCGGGAGTGGCACAGATACGCAGTATTTT. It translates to CASSLGVSGSGTDTQYF. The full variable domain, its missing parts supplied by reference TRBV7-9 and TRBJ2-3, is DTGVSQNPRHKITKRGQNVTFRCDPISEHNRLYWYRQTLGQGPEFLTYFQNEAQLEKSRLLSDRFSAERPKGSFSTLEIQRTEQGDSAMYLCASSLGVSGSGTDTQYFGPGTRLTVL.

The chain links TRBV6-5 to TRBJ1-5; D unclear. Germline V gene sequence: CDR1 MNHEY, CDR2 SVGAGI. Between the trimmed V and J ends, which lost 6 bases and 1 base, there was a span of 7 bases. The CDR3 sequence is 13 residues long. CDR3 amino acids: CASRPGSNQPQHF. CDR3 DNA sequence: TGTGCCAGCAGGCCTGGGAGCAATCAGCCCCAGCATTTT.

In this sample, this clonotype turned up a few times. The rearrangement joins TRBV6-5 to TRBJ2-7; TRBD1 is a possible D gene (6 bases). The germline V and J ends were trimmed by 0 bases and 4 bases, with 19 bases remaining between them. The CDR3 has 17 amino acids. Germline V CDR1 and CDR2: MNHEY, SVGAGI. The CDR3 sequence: CASSYSRVRTDGYEQYF. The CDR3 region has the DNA TGTGCCAGCAGTTACTCGAGAGTGCGGACAGACGGATACGAGCAGTACTTC.

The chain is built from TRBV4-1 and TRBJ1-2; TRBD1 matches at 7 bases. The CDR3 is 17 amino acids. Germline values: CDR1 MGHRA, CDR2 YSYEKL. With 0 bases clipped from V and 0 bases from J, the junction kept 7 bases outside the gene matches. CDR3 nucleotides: TGCGCCAGCAGCCAAGAAAAGACAGGGCAATCTAACTATGGCTACACCTTC. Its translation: CASSQEKTGQSNYGYTF.

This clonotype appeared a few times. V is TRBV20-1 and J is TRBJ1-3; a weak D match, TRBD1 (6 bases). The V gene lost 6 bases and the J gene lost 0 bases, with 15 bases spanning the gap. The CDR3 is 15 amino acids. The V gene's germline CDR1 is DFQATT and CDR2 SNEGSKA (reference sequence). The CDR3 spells CSAKTGWSSGNTIYF. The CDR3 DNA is TGCAGTGCGAAGACAGGATGGAGCTCTGGAAACACCATATATTTT.

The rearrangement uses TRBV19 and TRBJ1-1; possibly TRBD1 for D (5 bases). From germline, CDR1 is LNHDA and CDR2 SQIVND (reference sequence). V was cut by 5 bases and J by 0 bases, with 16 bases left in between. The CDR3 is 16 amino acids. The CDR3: CASSSPGGTMNTEAFF. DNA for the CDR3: TGTGCCAGTAGTTCCCCGGGAGGGACGATGAACACTGAAGCTTTCTTT.

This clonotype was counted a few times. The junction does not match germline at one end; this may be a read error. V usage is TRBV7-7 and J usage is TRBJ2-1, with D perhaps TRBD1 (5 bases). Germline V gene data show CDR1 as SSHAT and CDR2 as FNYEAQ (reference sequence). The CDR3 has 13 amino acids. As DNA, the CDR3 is TGTGCTAGCAGCCCAGGGAACTTCAATGAGCAGTTCTTC. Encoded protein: CASSPGNFNEQFF.

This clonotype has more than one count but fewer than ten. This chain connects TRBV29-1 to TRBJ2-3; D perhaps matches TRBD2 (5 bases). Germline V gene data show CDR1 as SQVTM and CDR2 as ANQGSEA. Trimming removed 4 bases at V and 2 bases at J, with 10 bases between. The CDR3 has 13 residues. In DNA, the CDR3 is TGCAGCGTTGCATCGGGGTTCACAGATACGCAGTATTTT. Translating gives CSVASGFTDTQYF.

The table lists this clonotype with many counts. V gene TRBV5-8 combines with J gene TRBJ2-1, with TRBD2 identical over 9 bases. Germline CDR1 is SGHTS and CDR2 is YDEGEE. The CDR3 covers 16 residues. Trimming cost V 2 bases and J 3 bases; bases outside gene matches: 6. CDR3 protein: CASSLTGLAGYNEQFF. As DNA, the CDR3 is TGTGCCAGCAGCTTAACGGGACTAGCTGGCTACAATGAGCAGTTCTTC.

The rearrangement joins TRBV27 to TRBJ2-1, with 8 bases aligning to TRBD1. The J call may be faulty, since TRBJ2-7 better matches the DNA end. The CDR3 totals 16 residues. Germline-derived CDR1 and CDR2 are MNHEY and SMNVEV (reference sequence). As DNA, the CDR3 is TGTGCCAGCAGTTTGGTTCGGACAGGGCCACACAATGAGCAGTACTTC. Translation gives CASSLVRTGPHNEQYF.

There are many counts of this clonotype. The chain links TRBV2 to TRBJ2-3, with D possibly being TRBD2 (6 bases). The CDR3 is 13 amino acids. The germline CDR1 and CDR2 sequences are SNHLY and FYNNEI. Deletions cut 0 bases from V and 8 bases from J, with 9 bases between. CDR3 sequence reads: CASSEAGLVTQYF. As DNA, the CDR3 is TGTGCCAGCAGTGAAGCGGGACTCGTTACGCAGTATTTT.

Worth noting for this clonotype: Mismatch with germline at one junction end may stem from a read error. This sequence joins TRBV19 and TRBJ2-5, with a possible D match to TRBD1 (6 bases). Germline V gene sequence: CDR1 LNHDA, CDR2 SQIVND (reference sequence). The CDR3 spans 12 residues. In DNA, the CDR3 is TGTTCCAGTCAGACAGGCCAAGAGACCCAGTACTTC. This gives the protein CSSQTGQETQYF.

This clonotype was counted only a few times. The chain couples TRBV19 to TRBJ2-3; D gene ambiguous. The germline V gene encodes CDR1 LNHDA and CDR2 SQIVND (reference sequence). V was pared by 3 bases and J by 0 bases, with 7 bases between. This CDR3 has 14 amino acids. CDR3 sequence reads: CASSIGTSTDTQYF. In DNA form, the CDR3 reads TGTGCCAGTAGTATTGGAACTAGCACAGATACGCAGTATTTT.

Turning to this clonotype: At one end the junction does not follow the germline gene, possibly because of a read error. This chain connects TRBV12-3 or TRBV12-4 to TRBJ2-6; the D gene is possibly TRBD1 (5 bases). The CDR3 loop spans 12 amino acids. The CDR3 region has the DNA TGTGCTTCATCGGGTGGGGCCAACCTCCTGACTTTC. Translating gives CASSGGANLLTF.